This T cell receptor beta chain was identified in a study of blood T cells in healthy people across ages. General study results and limits: The recorded TCR beta diversity per million T cells decreased in a roughly linear manner with age.

A few counts support this clonotype. The antigen is undetermined. Germline V gene data show CDR1 as DFQATT and CDR2 as SNEGSKA (reference sequence). Trimming stripped 1 base from V and 8 bases from J, with 12 bases between. This CDR3 has 13 amino acids. A sample-barcoded 5' primer and a J-beta primer mix were used in a second PCR of roughly 7 to 11 cycles. TCRdb fed the 5' RACE reads into MiXCR, producing one record per CDR3 protein. In the table there are 540,000 or so distinct CDR3 sequences, approximately 25% of which are singletons. The sample comprised blood. This chain connects TRBV20-1 to TRBJ2-1; D uncertain. The sequence derives from a woman between 70 and 85 years old in good health. The CDR3 loop reads CSARAPIVYEQFF. The CDR3 coding sequence is TGCAGTGCTAGAGCCCCCATAGTTTATGAGCAGTTCTTC.